This TCR beta chain was obtained from a study of radiation and T cells in renal cell carcinoma. Produced via immunoSEQ multiplex PCR; TCRdb's table is partial and in-frame only. Among over 120,000 clones listed, roughly 90% were seen once. Broader study findings: Baseline intratumoral clonotype presence is unknown without pretreatment biopsies.

Sample time point: baseline pretreatment blood. The treatment denotes: 15 Gy SBRT to primary tumor, nephrectomy 4 weeks later. Radiation-treated patients gave blood at baseline, week 2 and week 4. This renal cell carcinoma was of the clear cell type. CDR1 is WSHSY and CDR2 is SAAADI in the germline V gene. With 3 bases removed from V and 3 bases from J, the gap between germline ends came to 8 bases. CDR3 size: 13 residues. Comments on this clone: Its antigen remains unidentified.

The material sequenced was blood, taken from a patient whose treatment included radiotherapy and nephrectomy. The sequence derives from a woman between 45 and 60 years old with renal cell carcinoma. J is TRBJ1-2 and V is TRBV10-2; D gene uncertain. The CDR3 loop reads CASSDSIYYGYTF. In DNA form, the CDR3 reads TGCGCCAGCAGTGACTCAATTTACTATGGCTACACCTTC.